These 18 T cell receptor beta chains were all obtained from the same sample, sequenced in a study of shared clonotypes between healthy human individuals. Assay: immunoSEQ multiplex PCR; the TCRdb copy retains only in-frame clones and omits some. The sample has some 2 million clones, 85% to 95% seen once; the top ten hold about 0.13%. The material sequenced was naive CD4+ T cells sorted from blood. Noted subset: CD45RA+ positively selected. The receptor set was obtained from a man aged 18-30 years in good health.

This clone was found once. The chain employs TRBV19 and TRBJ2-7; 8 bases align to TRBD1. The CDR3 spans 13 residues. The V gene end was trimmed by 6 bases and the J gene end by 5 bases; junction bases not matched to a gene: 6. CDR1 is LNHDA, CDR2 SQIVND, per germline (reference sequence). The CDR3 sequence is CASRPTGANEQYF. CDR3 DNA: TGTGCCAGTAGACCGACAGGGGCCAACGAGCAGTACTTC.

V usage is TRBV27 and J usage is TRBJ1-5; TRBD1 agrees at 9 bases. V shed 3 bases, J shed 6 bases, and the junction held 6 bases outside the gene matches. The CDR3 extends over 15 amino acids. The germline CDR1 and CDR2 sequences are MNHEY and SMNVEV (reference sequence). CDR3 amino acids: CASSFGQGRGQPQHF. In nucleotides, the CDR3 is TGTGCCAGCAGTTTTGGACAGGGGAGAGGTCAGCCCCAGCATTTT.

The V and J genes are TRBV2 and TRBJ2-5; D possibly matches TRBD1 or TRBD2 (5 bases each). CDR1 is SNHLY, CDR2 FYNNEI, per germline. This CDR3 contains 15 residues. V gave up 5 bases and J gave up 0 bases, with 13 bases separating them. The CDR3 region is CASSHTGQYQETQYF. The CDR3 region has the DNA TGTGCCAGCAGTCATACGGGGCAGTACCAAGAGACCCAGTACTTC.

As regards this clone: The same CDR3 also results from other DNA sequences found in this sample. The rearrangement uses TRBV14 and TRBJ1-5; D gene uncertain. Trimming pared 1 base from V and 4 bases from J, leaving 5 bases between. Germline CDR1 and CDR2: SGHDN and FVKESK. The CDR3 has 13 residues. The CDR3 loop is CASSQGGNQPQHF. The CDR3 DNA reads TGTGCCAGCAGCCAAGGTGGGAATCAGCCCCAGCATTTT.

The chain carries TRBV2 and TRBJ2-1; D gene uncertain. Trimming stripped 4 bases from V and 12 bases from J, with 13 bases between. The CDR3 runs 12 residues. CDR1 and CDR2 from the germline V gene are SNHLY and FYNNEI. CDR3 amino acids: CASSATTGWQFF. Written as DNA, the CDR3 is TGTGCCAGCAGTGCCACGACCGGATGGCAGTTCTTC.

The chain is built from TRBV5-4 and TRBJ1-4; possibly TRBD1 for D (5 bases). There are 13 residues in the CDR3. The germline V gene has CDR1 SGHNT and CDR2 YYREEE (reference sequence). V was clipped by 0 bases and J by 8 bases, with 8 bases between them. The CDR3 loop is CASSLGREEKLFF. The CDR3 DNA follows: TGTGCCAGCAGCTTGGGCAGGGAGGAAAAACTGTTTTTT.

This clone was seen just once. The chain joins TRBV5-6 to TRBJ2-1; 9 nucleotides agree with TRBD2. V shed 2 bases, J shed 4 bases, and the junction held 10 bases outside the gene matches. The germline CDR1 and CDR2 sequences are SGHDT and YYEEEE. The CDR3 sequence is 17 residues long. CDR3: CASSFSTSGPPYNEQFF. Here the CDR3 DNA reads TGTGCCAGCAGCTTCTCGACTAGCGGACCCCCTTACAATGAGCAGTTCTTC.

The chain couples TRBV5-4 to TRBJ2-1; 10 nucleotides align to TRBD1. The CDR3 is made up of 15 amino acids. V lost 5 bases and J lost 7; bases outside the gene matches: 9. The V gene's germline CDR1 is SGHNT and CDR2 YYREEE (reference sequence). The chain's CDR3 is CASRKGTGERNEQFF. The DNA for the CDR3 is TGTGCCAGCAGGAAAGGGACAGGGGAACGGAATGAGCAGTTCTTC.

With regard to this clone: The identical CDR3 is also encoded by other nucleotide sequences in the sample. CDR3 residues: CSAVDSYEQYF. In DNA form, the CDR3 reads TGCAGTGCTGTGGACAGCTACGAGCAGTACTTC. The rearrangement links TRBV20-1 to TRBJ2-7; possibly TRBD1 for D (6 bases). Germline CDR1 and CDR2: DFQATT and SNEGSKA (reference sequence). This CDR3 spans 11 amino acids. The ends were cut back, 5 bases at V and 3 bases at J, with 8 bases in the middle.

J is TRBJ2-3 and V is TRBV20-1, with D unresolved. Deletions cut 4 bases from V and 6 bases from J, with 8 bases between. Germline V CDR1 and CDR2: DFQATT, SNEGSKA (reference sequence). The CDR3 length is 11 residues. The CDR3 protein is CSAIRSDTQYF. The CDR3 nucleotides are TGCAGTGCTATCAGGTCGGATACGCAGTATTTT.

The chain combines TRBV7-2 with TRBJ1-6, with D unresolved. The CDR3 runs to 16 residues. Trimming shortened V by 3 bases and J by 3 bases, and 12 bases separated the two germline ends. Germline V lookup: CDR1 SGHTA, CDR2 FQGNSA. CDR3 DNA: TGTGCCAGCAGCTTGGGAACAGCTTACTATAATTCACCCCTCCACTTT. This gives the protein CASSLGTAYYNSPLHF.

The CDR3 loop is CAISALDTQNTEAFF. CDR3 DNA: TGTGCCATCAGTGCCCTGGACACACAGAACACTGAAGCTTTCTTT. The chain is built from TRBV10-3 and TRBJ1-1, with D perhaps TRBD1 (5 bases). This CDR3 is 15 amino acids long. V lost 4 bases to trimming and J lost 1 base, with 13 bases between them. The germline V gene has CDR1 ENHRY and CDR2 SYGVKD.

The rearrangement links TRBV7-9 to TRBJ2-2; no clear D gene. Germline V gives CDR1 SEHNR, CDR2 FQNEAQ (reference sequence). The CDR3 spans 13 residues. The V end lost 3 bases, the J end lost 3 bases, and 5 bases lay between the germline ends. Here the CDR3 reads CASSFIYTGELFF. CDR3 sequence (DNA): TGTGCCAGCAGCTTTATATACACCGGGGAGCTGTTTTTT.

The rearrangement joins TRBV6-6 to TRBJ2-2; D not resolved. V gave up 5 bases and J gave up 5 bases, with 6 bases separating them. Germline V gene lookup returns CDR1 MNHNY and CDR2 SVGAGI (reference sequence). CDR3 length: 12 residues. CDR3 in DNA: TGTGCCAGCAGTCCTAATACCGGGGAGCTGTTTTTT. It specifies CASSPNTGELFF.

This rearrangement joins TRBV19 to TRBJ1-1, with 8 bases matching TRBD1. The junction had 10 bases not matched to a gene; V was cut back by 2 bases and J by 2 bases. The CDR3 contains 17 residues. Looked up from germline, CDR1 is LNHDA and CDR2 is SQIVND (reference sequence). The CDR3 spells CASSITVVAGGNTEAFF. For the CDR3, the DNA is TGTGCCAGTAGTATAACGGTGGTGGCAGGGGGCAACACTGAAGCTTTCTTT. Full variable domain (remainder filled in from reference TRBV19 and TRBJ1-1): DGGITQSPKYLFRKEGQNVTLSCEQNLNHDAMYWYRQDPGQGLRLIYYSQIVNDFQKGDIAEGYSVSREKKESFPLTVTSAQKNPTAFYLCASSITVVAGGNTEAFFGQGTRLTVV.

This clone appeared once. The V gene is TRBV7-9, the J gene TRBJ1-1; 7 bases map to TRBD1. The trim removed 7 bases at V and 7 bases at J, leaving 15 bases unmatched. Per the germline V gene, CDR1 is SEHNR and CDR2 is FQNEAQ (reference sequence). The CDR3 is made up of 15 amino acids. CDR3 nucleotide sequence: TGTGCCAGCAACCCGACAGGGAGGGGTGGTTTTGAAGCTTTCTTT. This translates into CASNPTGRGGFEAFF.

The rearrangement links TRBV19 to TRBJ2-3; D not certain. CDR3 length: 13 residues. The germline V and J ends were trimmed by 3 bases and 2 bases, with 6 bases remaining between them. The V gene's germline CDR1 is LNHDA and CDR2 SQIVND (reference sequence). The chain's CDR3 is CASSIGYTDTQYF. CDR3 nucleotides: TGTGCCAGTAGTATTGGCTACACAGATACGCAGTATTTT.

This clone was counted only a few times. The genes are TRBV6-5 and TRBJ2-7; 15 bases agree with TRBD2. The CDR3 consists of 16 residues. The germline gives CDR1 MNHEY, CDR2 SVGAGI. Trimming removed 4 bases from V and 6 bases from J; junction bases left unmatched: 7. The CDR3 DNA follows: TGTGCCAGCAGTTCCGGCGGACTAGCGGGAGGGGCCGAGCAGTACTTC. Translation: CASSSGGLAGGAEQYF.